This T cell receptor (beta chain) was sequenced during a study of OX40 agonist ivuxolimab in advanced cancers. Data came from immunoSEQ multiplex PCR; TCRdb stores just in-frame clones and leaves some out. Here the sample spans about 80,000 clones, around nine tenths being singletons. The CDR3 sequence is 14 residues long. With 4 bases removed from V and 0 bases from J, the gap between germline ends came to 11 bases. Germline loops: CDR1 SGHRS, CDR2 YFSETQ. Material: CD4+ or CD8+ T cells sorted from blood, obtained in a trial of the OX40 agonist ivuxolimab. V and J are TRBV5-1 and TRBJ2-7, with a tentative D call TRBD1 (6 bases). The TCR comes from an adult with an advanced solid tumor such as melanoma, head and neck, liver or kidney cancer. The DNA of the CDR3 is TGCGCCAGCAGCGTCCTACAGGGCTCCTACGAGCAGTACTTC. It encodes CASSVLQGSYEQYF.